The present TCR beta chain was sequenced within a study of cytotoxic CD8 clonotypes in ibrutinib-treated CLL. Overall study results and limits: There were few public clonotypes, and on treatment they contracted or stayed stable.

This CDR3 has 13 residues. V shed 1 base and J shed 5 bases, with 6 bases lying between them. Germline values: CDR1 SGHTA, CDR2 FQGNSA. The repertoire was sequenced with immunoSEQ multiplex PCR; TCRdb's copy has only in-frame clones and lacks some. The sample holds roughly 60,000 clones; about 65% are singletons and the top ten take around 43%. About this clone: What it binds is unknown.

Genomic DNA for TCR beta libraries, around 2 micrograms, came from cryopreserved PBMCs. The chain recombines TRBV7-2 with TRBJ2-1; D not certain. The sequences come from PBMCs, collected after 12 months of ibrutinib treatment. The receptor was derived from a human donor with chronic lymphocytic leukemia. CDR3 protein: CASSLEGDNEQFF. CDR3 coding DNA: TGTGCCAGCAGCTTAGAAGGAGACAATGAGCAGTTCTTC.